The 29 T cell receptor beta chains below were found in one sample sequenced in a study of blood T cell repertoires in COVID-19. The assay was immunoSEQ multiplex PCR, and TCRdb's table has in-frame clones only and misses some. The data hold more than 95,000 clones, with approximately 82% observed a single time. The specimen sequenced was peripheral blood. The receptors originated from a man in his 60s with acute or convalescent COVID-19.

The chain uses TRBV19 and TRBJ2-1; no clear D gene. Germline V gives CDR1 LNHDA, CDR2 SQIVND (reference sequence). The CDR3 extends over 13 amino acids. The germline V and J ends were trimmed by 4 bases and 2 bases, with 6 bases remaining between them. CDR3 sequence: CASSTRTYNEQFF. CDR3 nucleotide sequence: TGTGCCAGTAGTACCCGTACCTACAATGAGCAGTTCTTC.

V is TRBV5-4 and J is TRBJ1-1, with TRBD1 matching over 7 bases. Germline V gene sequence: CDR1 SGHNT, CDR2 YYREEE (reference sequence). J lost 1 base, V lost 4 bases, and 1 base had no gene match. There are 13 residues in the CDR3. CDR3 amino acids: CASSQGGNTEAFF. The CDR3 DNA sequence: TGTGCCAGCAGCCAGGGGGGGAACACTGAAGCTTTCTTT.

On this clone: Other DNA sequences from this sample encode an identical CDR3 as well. CDR3 nucleotides: TGTGCCAGCAGCCTCGGAGGGTCGAACAATGAGCAGTTCTTC. Translating it yields CASSLGGSNNEQFF. The chain carries TRBV11-3 and TRBJ2-1; tentatively, D is TRBD2 (6 bases). The CDR3 runs 14 residues. Germline-derived CDR1 and CDR2 are SGHNT and YENEEA. The ends were cut back, 5 bases at V and 5 bases at J, with 13 bases in the middle.

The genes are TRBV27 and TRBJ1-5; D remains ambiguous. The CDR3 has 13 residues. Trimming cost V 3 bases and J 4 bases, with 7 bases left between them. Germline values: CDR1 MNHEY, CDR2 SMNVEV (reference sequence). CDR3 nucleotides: TGTGCCAGCAGTTTCTCCCTAAATCAGCCCCAGCATTTT. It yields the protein CASSFSLNQPQHF.

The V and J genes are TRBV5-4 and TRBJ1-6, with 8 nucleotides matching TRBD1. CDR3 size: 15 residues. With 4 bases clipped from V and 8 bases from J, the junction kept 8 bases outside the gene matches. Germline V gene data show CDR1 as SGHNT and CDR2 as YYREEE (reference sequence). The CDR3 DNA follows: TGTGCCAGCAGCCTCATCTCAGGGGGCGATTCACCCCTCCACTTT. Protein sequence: CASSLISGGDSPLHF.

Here the CDR3 reads CSPGLAGEDPAEQYV. CDR3 bases: TGCAGCCCCGGACTAGCGGGAGAGGACCCCGCCGAGCAGTACGTC. This rearrangement joins TRBV29-1 to TRBJ2-7; 13 nucleotides line up with TRBD2. The CDR3 spans 15 residues. J lost 6 bases, V lost 8 bases, and 13 bases had no gene match. Germline V CDR1 and CDR2: SQVTM, ANQGSEA.

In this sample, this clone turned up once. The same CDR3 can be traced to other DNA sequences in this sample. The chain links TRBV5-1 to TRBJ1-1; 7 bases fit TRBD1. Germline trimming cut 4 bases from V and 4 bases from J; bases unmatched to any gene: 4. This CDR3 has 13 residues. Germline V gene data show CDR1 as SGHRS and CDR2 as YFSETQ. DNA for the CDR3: TGCGCCAGCAGCCTACAGGGGAGCACTGAAGCTTTCTTT. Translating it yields CASSLQGSTEAFF.

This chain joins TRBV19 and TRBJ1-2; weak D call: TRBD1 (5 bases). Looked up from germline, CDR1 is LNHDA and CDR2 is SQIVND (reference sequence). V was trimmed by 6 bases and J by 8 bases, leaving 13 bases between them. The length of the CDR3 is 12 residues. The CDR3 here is CASSHGRGGYTF. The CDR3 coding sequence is TGTGCCAGTAGCCACGGGCGGGGGGGCTACACCTTC.

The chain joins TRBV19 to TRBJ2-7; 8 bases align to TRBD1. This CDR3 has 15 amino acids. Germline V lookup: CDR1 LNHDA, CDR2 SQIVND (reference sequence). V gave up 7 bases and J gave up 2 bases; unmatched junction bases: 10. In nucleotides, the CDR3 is TGTGCCAGTACCCCGGGGCAGGGGGCTACCTACGAGCAGTACTTC. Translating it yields CASTPGQGATYEQYF. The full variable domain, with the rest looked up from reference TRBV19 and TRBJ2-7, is DGGITQSPKYLFRKEGQNVTLSCEQNLNHDAMYWYRQDPGQGLRLIYYSQIVNDFQKGDIAEGYSVSREKKESFPLTVTSAQKNPTAFYLCASTPGQGATYEQYFGPGTRLTVT.

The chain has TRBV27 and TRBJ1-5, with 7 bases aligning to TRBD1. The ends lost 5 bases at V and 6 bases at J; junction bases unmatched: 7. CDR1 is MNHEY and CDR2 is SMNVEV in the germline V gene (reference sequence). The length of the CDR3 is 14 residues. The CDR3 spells CASSGTAAGQPQHF. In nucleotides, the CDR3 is TGTGCCAGCAGTGGGACAGCCGCGGGTCAGCCCCAGCATTTT.

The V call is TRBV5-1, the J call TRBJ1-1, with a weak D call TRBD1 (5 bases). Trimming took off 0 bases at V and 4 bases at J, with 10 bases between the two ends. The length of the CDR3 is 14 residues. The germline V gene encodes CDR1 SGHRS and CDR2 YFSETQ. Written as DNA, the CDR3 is TGCGCCAGCAGCTTGGGACAGCGAGGCACTGAAGCTTTCTTT. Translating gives CASSLGQRGTEAFF.

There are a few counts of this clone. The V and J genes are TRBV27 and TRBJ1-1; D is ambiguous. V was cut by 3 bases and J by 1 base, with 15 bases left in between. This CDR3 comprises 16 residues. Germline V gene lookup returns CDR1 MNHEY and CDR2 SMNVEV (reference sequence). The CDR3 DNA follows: TGTGCCAGCAGTTTGGGCGGGTGGTATGCGAACACTGAAGCTTTCTTT. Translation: CASSLGGWYANTEAFF.

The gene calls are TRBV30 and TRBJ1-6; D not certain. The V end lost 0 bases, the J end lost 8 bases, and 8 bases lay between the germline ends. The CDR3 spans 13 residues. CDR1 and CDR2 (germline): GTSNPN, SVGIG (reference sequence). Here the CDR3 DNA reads TGTGCCTGGAGTGTTGCCTACGATTCACCCCTCCACTTT. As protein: CAWSVAYDSPLHF.

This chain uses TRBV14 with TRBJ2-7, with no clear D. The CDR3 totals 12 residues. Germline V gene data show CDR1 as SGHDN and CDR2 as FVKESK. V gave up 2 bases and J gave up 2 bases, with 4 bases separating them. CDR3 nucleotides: TGTGCCAGCAGCCAACAGACCTACGAGCAGTACTTC. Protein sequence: CASSQQTYEQYF.

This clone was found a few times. CDR3 region: CASSENAFNQPQHF. The CDR3 coding sequence is TGTGCCAGCAGTGAAAATGCGTTCAATCAGCCCCAGCATTTT. The chain employs TRBV2 and TRBJ1-5; D not certain. V dropped 2 bases and J dropped 3 bases, with 8 bases sitting between them. Germline-derived CDR1 and CDR2 are SNHLY and FYNNEI. CDR3 length equals 14 residues.

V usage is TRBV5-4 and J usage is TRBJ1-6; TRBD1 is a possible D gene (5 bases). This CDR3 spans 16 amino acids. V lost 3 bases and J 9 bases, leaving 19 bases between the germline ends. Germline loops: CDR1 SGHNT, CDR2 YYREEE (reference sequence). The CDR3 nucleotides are TGTGCCAGCAGCTCCGATTCCCTGATCAGGGTTTCACCCCTCCACTTT. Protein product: CASSSDSLIRVSPLHF.

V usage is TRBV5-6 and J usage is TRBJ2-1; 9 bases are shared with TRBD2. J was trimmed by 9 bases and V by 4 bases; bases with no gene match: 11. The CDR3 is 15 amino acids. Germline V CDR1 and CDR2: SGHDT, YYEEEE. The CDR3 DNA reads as TGTGCCAGCAGCGCCGGGACTAGCTGGGAGGGTGAGCAGTTCTTC. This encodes CASSAGTSWEGEQFF. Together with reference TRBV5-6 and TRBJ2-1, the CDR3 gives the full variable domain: DAGVTQSPTHLIKTRGQQVTLRCSPKSGHDTVSWYQQALGQGPQFIFQYYEEEERQRGNFPDRFSGHQFPNYSSELNVNALLLGDSALYLCASSAGTSWEGEQFFGPGTRLTVL.

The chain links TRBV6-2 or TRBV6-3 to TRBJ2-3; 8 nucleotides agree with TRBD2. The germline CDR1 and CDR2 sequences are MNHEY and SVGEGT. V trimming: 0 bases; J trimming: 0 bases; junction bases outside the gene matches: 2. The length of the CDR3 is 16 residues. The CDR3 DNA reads TGTGCCAGCAGTTACTCAACTAGCGGAAGCACAGATACGCAGTATTTT. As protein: CASSYSTSGSTDTQYF.

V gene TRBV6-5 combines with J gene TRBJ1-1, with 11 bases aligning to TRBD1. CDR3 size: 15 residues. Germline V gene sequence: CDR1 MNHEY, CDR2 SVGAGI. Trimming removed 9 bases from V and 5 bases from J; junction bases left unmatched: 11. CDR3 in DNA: TGTGCCAGTCGAAGGACAGGGGGCGGAGGGACTGAAGCTTTCTTT. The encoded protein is CASRRTGGGGTEAFF.

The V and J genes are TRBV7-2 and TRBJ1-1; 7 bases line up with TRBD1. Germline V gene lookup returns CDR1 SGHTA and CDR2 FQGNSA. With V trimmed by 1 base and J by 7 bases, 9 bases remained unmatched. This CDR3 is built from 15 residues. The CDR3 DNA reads TGTGCCAGCAGCTTAGAGGGGGCTGTTGGACGTGAAGCTTTCTTT. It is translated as CASSLEGAVGREAFF.

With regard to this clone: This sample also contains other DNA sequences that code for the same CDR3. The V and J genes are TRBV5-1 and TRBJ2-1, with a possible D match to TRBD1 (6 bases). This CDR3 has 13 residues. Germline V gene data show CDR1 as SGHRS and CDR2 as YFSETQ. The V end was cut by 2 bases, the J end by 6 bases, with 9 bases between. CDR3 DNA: TGCGCCAGCAGCTTAGGACAGATCAATGAGCAGTTCTTC. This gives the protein CASSLGQINEQFF.

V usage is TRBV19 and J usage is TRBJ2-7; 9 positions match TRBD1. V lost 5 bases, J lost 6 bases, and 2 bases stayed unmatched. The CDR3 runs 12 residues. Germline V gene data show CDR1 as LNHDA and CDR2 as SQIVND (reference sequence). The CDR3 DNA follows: TGTGCCAGTAGTCGGGACAGGGCCGAGCAGTACTTC. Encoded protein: CASSRDRAEQYF.

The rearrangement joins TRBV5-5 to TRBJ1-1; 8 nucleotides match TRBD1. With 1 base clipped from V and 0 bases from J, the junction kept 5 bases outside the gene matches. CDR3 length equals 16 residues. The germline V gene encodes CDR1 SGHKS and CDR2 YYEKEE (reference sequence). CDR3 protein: CASSLRTGGVNTEAFF. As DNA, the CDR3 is TGTGCCAGCAGCTTGCGAACAGGGGGTGTGAACACTGAAGCTTTCTTT.

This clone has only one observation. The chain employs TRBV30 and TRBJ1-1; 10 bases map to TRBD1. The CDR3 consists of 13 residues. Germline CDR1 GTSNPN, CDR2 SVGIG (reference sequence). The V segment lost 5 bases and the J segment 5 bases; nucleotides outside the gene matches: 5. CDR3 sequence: CAWGGTGDTEAFF. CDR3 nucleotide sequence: TGTGCCTGGGGGGGGACAGGGGATACTGAAGCTTTCTTT.

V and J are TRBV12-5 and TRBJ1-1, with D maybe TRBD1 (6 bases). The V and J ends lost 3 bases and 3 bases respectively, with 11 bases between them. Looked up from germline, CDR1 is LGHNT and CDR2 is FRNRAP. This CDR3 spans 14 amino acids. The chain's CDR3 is CASGLGGAYTEAFF. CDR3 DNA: TGTGCTAGTGGTTTAGGGGGGGCCTACACTGAAGCTTTCTTT.

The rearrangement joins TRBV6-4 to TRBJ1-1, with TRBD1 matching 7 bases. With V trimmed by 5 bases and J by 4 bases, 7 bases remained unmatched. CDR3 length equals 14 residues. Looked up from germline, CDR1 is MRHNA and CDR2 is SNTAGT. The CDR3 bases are TGTGCCAGCAGTCGACAGGGTGGGAGCACTGAAGCTTTCTTT. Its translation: CASSRQGGSTEAFF.

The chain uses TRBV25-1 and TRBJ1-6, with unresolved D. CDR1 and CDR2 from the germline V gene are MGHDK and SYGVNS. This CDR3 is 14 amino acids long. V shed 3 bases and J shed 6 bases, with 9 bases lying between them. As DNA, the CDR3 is TGTGCCAGCAGTGAGATGGACTCTAATTCACCCCTCCACTTT. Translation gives CASSEMDSNSPLHF.

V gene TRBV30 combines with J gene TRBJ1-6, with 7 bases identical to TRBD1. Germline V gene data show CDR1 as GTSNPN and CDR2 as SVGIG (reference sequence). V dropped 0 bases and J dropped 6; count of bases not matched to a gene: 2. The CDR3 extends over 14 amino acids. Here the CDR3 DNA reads TGTGCCTGGAGTGTGGGACAGAGTAATTCACCCCTCCACTTT. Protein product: CAWSVGQSNSPLHF. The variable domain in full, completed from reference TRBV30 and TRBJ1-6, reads SQTIHQWPATLVQPVGSPLSLECTVEGTSNPNLYWYRQAAGRGLQLLFYSVGIGQISSEVPQNLSASRPQDRQFILSSKKLLLSDSGFYLCAWSVGQSNSPLHFGNGTRLTVT.

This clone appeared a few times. The CDR3 coding sequence is TGTGCCAGCAGTCTCCAGGGACTAGCGGGGATTCAGTTCTTC. It translates to CASSLQGLAGIQFF. This rearrangement joins TRBV27 to TRBJ2-1; TRBD2 matches at 13 bases. CDR1 is MNHEY and CDR2 is SMNVEV in the germline V gene (reference sequence). The V segment lost 5 bases and the J segment 13 bases; nucleotides outside the gene matches: 8. There are 14 residues in the CDR3.